This entry lists 8 T cell receptor beta chains sequenced from one sample in a study of identical twins (dated by TCRdb to 2016 to 2018). Libraries were constructed by 5' RACE. TCRdb lists the instrument as Illumina HiSeq 2000. The raw public data were reprocessed by TCRdb itself: fastp quality trimming at Q25, MiXCR clonotype calling, in-frame beta chains only. Entries that share a CDR3 protein sequence are merged under the most common genes and DNA. The table for this sample lists around 480,000 distinct CDR3 sequences; 13% to 15% of them were counted only once. The leading ten clones occupy approximately 0.98% of the sample. The same specimen was also included in a second study, on yellow fever vaccine responses in identical twins.

The sequencing sample was made of CD4+ T cells sorted from blood. The receptors here all came from a woman aged 18-35 years in good health.

This clonotype occurred a few times. The J gene is TRBJ1-1, the V gene TRBV28; D ambiguous. The germline V gene has CDR1 MDHEN and CDR2 SYDVKM. The CDR3 length is 15 residues. Trimming left V 6 bases short and J 3 bases short, with 17 bases between. CDR3 bases: TGTGCCAGCAGGAACTCCCCGGTGCGGGACACTGAAGCTTTCTTT. It encodes CASRNSPVRDTEAFF.

V usage is TRBV4-1 and J usage is TRBJ2-5; D gene uncertain. V shed 1 base and J shed 5 bases, with 8 bases lying between them. This CDR3 spans 13 amino acids. In germline, CDR1 is MGHRA, CDR2 YSYEKL. As DNA, the CDR3 is TGCGCCAGCAGCCAAGCTCTGCTCGAGACCCAGTACTTC. Residues: CASSQALLETQYF.

This chain uses TRBV6-1 with TRBJ1-5; 11 bases are shared with TRBD1. The CDR3 is 15 amino acids. In germline, CDR1 is MNHNS, CDR2 SASEGT. Losses at the gene ends were 5 bases for V and 5 bases for J; bases not matched to a gene: 5. The CDR3 here is CASSRGTGGHQPQHF. The CDR3, as DNA: TGTGCCAGCAGTCGGGGGACAGGGGGTCATCAGCCCCAGCATTTT.

The rearrangement links TRBV5-1 to TRBJ2-4; 12 bases match TRBD2. J gave up 7 bases and V 7 bases, and 6 bases lay outside the gene matches. The V gene's germline CDR1 is SGHRS and CDR2 YFSETQ. This CDR3 is 14 amino acids long. The CDR3 bases are TGCGCCAGCCGACTAGCGGGAGACCAGAACATTCAGTACTTC. It is translated as CASRLAGDQNIQYF. Full variable domain (outside the CDR3, taken from reference TRBV5-1 and TRBJ2-4): KAGVTQTPRYLIKTRGQQVTLSCSPISGHRSVSWYQQTPGQGLQFLFEYFSETQRNKGNFPGRFSGRQFSNSRSEMNVSTLELGDSALYLCASRLAGDQNIQYFGAGTRLSVL.

The chain has TRBV6-1 and TRBJ2-1; TRBD2 matches at 11 bases. Germline CDR1 and CDR2: MNHNS and SASEGT. This CDR3 contains 15 residues. V dropped 6 bases and J dropped 8; count of bases not matched to a gene: 9. CDR3 amino acids: CASRDSGGASDEQFF. CDR3 nucleotide sequence: TGTGCCAGCAGAGATAGCGGGGGGGCCAGCGATGAGCAGTTCTTC.

The chain couples TRBV27 to TRBJ2-7; 7 nucleotides agree with TRBD2. J gave up 0 bases and V 4 bases, and 6 bases lay outside the gene matches. The CDR3 runs 15 residues. The germline V gene encodes CDR1 MNHEY and CDR2 SMNVEV (reference sequence). This CDR3 is CASSSLALSSYEQYF. CDR3 in DNA: TGTGCCAGCAGTTCACTAGCGCTTAGCTCCTACGAGCAGTACTTC.

This clonotype was recorded a few times. J is TRBJ2-2 and V is TRBV20-1, with 10 bases matching TRBD1. Germline CDR1 DFQATT, CDR2 SNEGSKA (reference sequence). Trimming took 3 bases from V and 2 from J; bases not matched to a gene: 3. This CDR3 has 15 residues. In DNA form, the CDR3 reads TGCAGTGCTAGCCGACAGGGGGCTAACACCGGGGAGCTGTTTTTT. This gives the protein CSASRQGANTGELFF.

This chain uses TRBV6-2 or TRBV6-3 with TRBJ2-5; 8 nucleotides agree with TRBD1. Germline trimming cut 3 bases from V and 5 bases from J; bases unmatched to any gene: 11. Germline CDR1 MNHEY, CDR2 SVGEGT. This CDR3 contains 16 residues. The CDR3 reads CASSYADRAILETQYF. CDR3 in DNA: TGTGCCAGCAGTTATGCGGACAGGGCAATTTTGGAGACCCAGTACTTC.